This entry lists 22 T cell receptor beta chains sequenced from one sample in a study of shared clonotypes between healthy human individuals. Naive CD8 isolation took CD45RO-negative cells positively selected for CCR7 and excluded terminally differentiated effector memory CD45RA+ cells. Some clones are missing from TCRdb's copy, which holds only in-frame ones; the method was immunoSEQ multiplex PCR. The sample has about 2.1 million clones, about 92% seen once. The material sequenced was naive CD8+ T cells from PBMCs. The receptors were gathered from a man between 18 and 29 years old in good health. Some clones in this sample may be carry-over from other donors' samples.

V usage is TRBV28 and J usage is TRBJ2-1; tentative D call: TRBD2 (6 bases). V was cut by 3 bases and J by 4 bases, with 10 bases left in between. The germline V gene encodes CDR1 MDHEN and CDR2 SYDVKM. The CDR3 covers 14 residues. CDR3 region: CASSFRGDYNEQFF. In nucleotides, the CDR3 is TGTGCCAGCAGTTTTCGCGGGGATTACAATGAGCAGTTCTTC. Drawing the rest from reference TRBV28 and TRBJ2-1, the complete variable domain is DVKVTQSSRYLVKRTGEKVFLECVQDMDHENMFWYRQDPGLGLRLIYFSYDVKMKEKGDIPEGYSVSREKKERFSLILESASTNQTSMYLCASSFRGDYNEQFFGPGTRLTVL.

This clone was seen only once. The sample holds other DNA sequences that translate to the same CDR3. The chain employs TRBV5-6 and TRBJ1-5; D is unclear. The V end lost 2 bases, the J end lost 7 bases, and 7 bases lay between the germline ends. The CDR3 is 12 amino acids. Per the germline V gene, CDR1 is SGHDT and CDR2 is YYEEEE. The CDR3 spells CASSLGVQPQHF. Here the CDR3 DNA reads TGTGCCAGCAGCTTAGGTGTACAGCCCCAGCATTTT.

This clone has only one observation. The rearrangement links TRBV7-9 to TRBJ2-7, with a tentative D call TRBD1 (6 bases). Trimming left V 5 bases short and J 2 bases short, with 16 bases between. The CDR3 loop spans 15 amino acids. Germline loops: CDR1 SEHNR, CDR2 FQNEAQ (reference sequence). CDR3 bases: TGTGCCAGCAGCACCACCCAGGGGCATCCCTACGAGCAGTACTTC. Its translation is CASSTTQGHPYEQYF.

The J gene is TRBJ1-2, the V gene TRBV12-2. TRBV12-2 is given as a pseudogene. The CDR3 contains 18 residues. The CDR3: CASRLVSPPGFDNYGYTF. Written as DNA, the CDR3 is TGTGCAAGTCGCTTAGTTTCCCCGCCTGGTTTCGATAACTATGGCTACACCTTC.

The rearrangement uses TRBV5-8 and TRBJ2-7, with a weak D call TRBD1 (6 bases). This CDR3 has 14 residues. The V gene's germline CDR1 is SGHTS and CDR2 YDEGEE. Between the trimmed V and J ends, which lost 5 bases and 3 bases, there was a span of 15 bases. The CDR3 region is CASRGTLILYEQYF. The CDR3 nucleotides are TGTGCCAGCAGGGGGACACTGATCCTCTACGAGCAGTACTTC.

V gene TRBV11-2 combines with J gene TRBJ1-1; TRBD1 agrees at 8 bases. Germline trimming cut 2 bases from V and 4 bases from J; bases unmatched to any gene: 9. CDR3 length: 16 residues. Germline CDR1 reads SGHAT; CDR2 reads FQNNGV. For the CDR3, the DNA is TGTGCCAGCAGCTTATACGAGGTCAGGGGGCCCACTGAAGCTTTCTTT. It codes for CASSLYEVRGPTEAFF.

On this clone: At the DNA level, this CDR3 is encoded by other sequences in the same sample as well. The V gene is TRBV27, the J gene TRBJ2-7; 10 nucleotides match TRBD1. The CDR3 contains 15 residues. Per germline, CDR1 MNHEY and CDR2 SMNVEV (reference sequence). J was trimmed by 4 bases and V by 2 bases; bases with no gene match: 5. The CDR3 DNA reads TGTGCCAGCAGTTTAACTGGGACAGGGGCATACGAGCAGTACTTC. This sequence encodes CASSLTGTGAYEQYF.

J is TRBJ2-7 and V is TRBV9; weak D call: TRBD1 (5 bases). The germline V and J ends were trimmed by 4 bases and 5 bases, with 16 bases remaining between them. The CDR3 extends over 14 amino acids. Germline V gene lookup returns CDR1 SGDLS and CDR2 YYNGEE. The CDR3 region is CASSHPGRVNEQYF. The DNA for the CDR3 is TGTGCCAGCAGCCACCCCGGCAGGGTCAACGAGCAGTACTTC. Supplemented by reference TRBV9 and TRBJ2-7, the full variable domain reads DSGVTQTPKHLITATGQRVTLRCSPRSGDLSVYWYQQSLDQGLQFLIQYYNGEERAKGNILERFSAQQFPDLHSELNLSSLELGDSALYFCASSHPGRVNEQYFGPGTRLTVT.

This rearrangement joins TRBV7-9 to TRBJ2-3, with 7 bases that match TRBD2. This CDR3 region has 14 residues. CDR1 is SEHNR and CDR2 is FQNEAQ in the germline V gene (reference sequence). The ends lost 1 base at V and 7 bases at J; junction bases unmatched: 5. The CDR3 region has the DNA TGTGCCAGCAGCTTAGGCGGGAGTCTGAATACGCAGTATTTT. It yields the protein CASSLGGSLNTQYF.

The rearrangement uses TRBV5-1 and TRBJ2-2, with TRBD2 matching over 15 bases. CDR3 length equals 18 residues. Trimming cost V 4 bases and J 1 base; bases outside gene matches: 5. CDR1 and CDR2 (germline): SGHRS, YFSETQ. DNA for the CDR3: TGCGCCAGCAGCGCTTGGACTAGCGGGAGGGTGAACACCGGGGAGCTGTTTTTT. Amino acids: CASSAWTSGRVNTGELFF.

This rearrangement joins TRBV4-1 to TRBJ2-7; D gene uncertain. The CDR3 has 16 amino acids. Germline values: CDR1 MGHRA, CDR2 YSYEKL. V gave up 1 base and J gave up 3 bases, with 16 bases separating them. The CDR3 DNA reads as TGCGCCAGCAGCCAAGCTTACAAGGGATCGTACTACGAGCAGTACTTC. Amino acid sequence: CASSQAYKGSYYEQYF.

In DNA form, the CDR3 reads TGTGCCAGCAGTGTCTACCTACTAGCGGTTAGCACAGATACGCAGTATTTT. It specifies CASSVYLLAVSTDTQYF. The V call is TRBV6-1, the J call TRBJ2-3, with TRBD2 identical over 8 bases. Germline loops: CDR1 MNHNS, CDR2 SASEGT. V dropped 4 bases and J dropped 0; count of bases not matched to a gene: 9. The CDR3 loop spans 17 amino acids.

This sequence joins TRBV5-6 and TRBJ1-2; D unclear. Per germline, CDR1 SGHDT and CDR2 YYEEEE. The CDR3 loop spans 15 amino acids. The V end was cut by 4 bases, the J end by 4 bases, with 17 bases between. The CDR3 protein is CASSRLTGMGYGYTF. As DNA, the CDR3 is TGTGCCAGCAGCCGATTAACGGGGATGGGCTATGGCTACACCTTC.

The chain recombines TRBV7-9 with TRBJ2-1; D possibly corresponds to TRBD2 (5 bases). Trimming removed 5 bases from V and 8 bases from J, with 10 bases in between. The V gene's germline CDR1 is SEHNR and CDR2 FQNEAQ (reference sequence). CDR3 length: 12 amino acids. As DNA, the CDR3 is TGTGCCAGCAGCCCCCTTAGCGATGAGCAGTTCTTC. The encoded protein is CASSPLSDEQFF.

The sample holds a few counts of this clone. The genes are TRBV5-6 and TRBJ2-2; D ambiguous. Germline V CDR1 and CDR2: SGHDT, YYEEEE. The CDR3 spans 15 residues. With 0 bases removed from V and 3 bases from J, the gap between germline ends came to 9 bases. CDR3 sequence: CASSLGGSYTGELFF. Written as DNA, the CDR3 is TGTGCCAGCAGCTTGGGAGGATCCTACACCGGGGAGCTGTTTTTT.

This clone has just one count. This rearrangement joins TRBV10-3 to TRBJ2-1, with 9 bases fitting TRBD2. This CDR3 has 17 amino acids. After removal of 7 bases from V and 0 bases from J, the junction contained 10 bases not matched to a gene. Germline V gene data show CDR1 as ENHRY and CDR2 as SYGVKD. The CDR3 is CAIMASGRPSSYNEQFF. In DNA, the CDR3 is TGTGCCATCATGGCAAGCGGGAGGCCCAGCTCCTACAATGAGCAGTTCTTC.

The V call is TRBV6-6, the J call TRBJ2-4; the match to TRBD2 covers 10 bases. The V gene's germline CDR1 is MNHNY and CDR2 SVGAGI (reference sequence). V shed 6 bases, J shed 0 bases, and the junction held 2 bases outside the gene matches. The CDR3 is made up of 15 amino acids. The CDR3 reads CASRKREGAKNIQYF. In DNA, the CDR3 is TGTGCCAGCAGGAAGCGGGAGGGAGCCAAAAACATTCAGTACTTC.

The chain uses TRBV12-5 and TRBJ1-3; no clear D. The germline CDR1 and CDR2 sequences are LGHNT and FRNRAP. This CDR3 spans 12 amino acids. Trimming stripped 3 bases from V and 8 bases from J, with 8 bases between. The CDR3 protein is CASGLSSDTIYF. For the CDR3, the DNA is TGTGCTAGTGGTTTATCGTCGGACACCATATATTTT.

The rearrangement uses TRBV29-1 and TRBJ2-1, with 9 bases that match TRBD2. The ends lost 0 bases at V and 2 bases at J; junction bases unmatched: 8. Germline CDR1 reads SQVTM; CDR2 reads ANQGSEA. The CDR3 spans 17 residues. CDR3 nucleotides: TGCAGCGTTGAAGATGGTTTTCTAGCGGGAACCTACAATGAGCAGTTCTTC. Translated, it gives CSVEDGFLAGTYNEQFF.

This CDR3 reads CASSYSRSSTDTQYF. The CDR3, as DNA: TGTGCCAGCAGTTACTCGAGGTCTAGCACAGATACGCAGTATTTT. V and J are TRBV6-5 and TRBJ2-3, with D unresolved. The CDR3 has 15 residues. The V end was cut by 0 bases, the J end by 0 bases, with 7 bases between. CDR1 is MNHEY, CDR2 SVGAGI, per germline.

J is TRBJ2-1 and V is TRBV2; D remains unclear. Germline values: CDR1 SNHLY, CDR2 FYNNEI. V was trimmed by 0 bases and J by 5 bases, leaving 14 bases between them. The length of the CDR3 is 16 residues. The chain's CDR3 is CASSEAERLWHNEQFF. The CDR3, as DNA: TGTGCCAGCAGTGAAGCGGAGCGACTGTGGCACAATGAGCAGTTCTTC.

The CDR3 DNA reads as TGTGCCAGCAGCATCCGGGAATCGGAAGAGCAGTACTTC. This gives the protein CASSIRESEEQYF. The rearrangement uses TRBV11-3 and TRBJ2-7, with D possibly TRBD2 on 5 matching bases. Trimming shortened V by 5 bases and J by 7 bases, and 15 bases separated the two germline ends. The CDR3 has 13 amino acids. The V gene's germline CDR1 is SGHNT and CDR2 YENEEA. The full variable domain, with the rest looked up from reference TRBV11-3 and TRBJ2-7, is EAGVVQSPRYKIIEKKQPVAFWCNPISGHNTLYWYLQNLGQGPELLIRYENEEAVDDSQLPKDRFSAERLKGVDSTLKIQPAELGDSAVYLCASSIRESEEQYFGPGTRLTVT.